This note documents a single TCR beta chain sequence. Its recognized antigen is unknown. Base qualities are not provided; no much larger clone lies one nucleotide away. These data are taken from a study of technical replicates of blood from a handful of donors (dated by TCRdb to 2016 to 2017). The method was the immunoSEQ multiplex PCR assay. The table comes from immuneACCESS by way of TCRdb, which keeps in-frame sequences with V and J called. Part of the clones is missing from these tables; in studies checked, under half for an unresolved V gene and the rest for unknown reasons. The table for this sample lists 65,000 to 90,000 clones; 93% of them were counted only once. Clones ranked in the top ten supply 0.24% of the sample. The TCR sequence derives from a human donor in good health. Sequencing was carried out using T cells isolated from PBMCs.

The bases are TGTGCCAGCAGCAAAGCCCAGGCAGGCTACAATGAGCAGTTCTTC. The resulting protein is CASSKAQAGYNEQFF. The chain is assembled from TRBV7-9 and TRBJ2-1; no D gene is confidently identified. CDR1 SEHNR and CDR2 FQNEAQ are derived from the germline V gene (reference sequence). V is shortened by 5 bases, J by 3 bases, and the region joining them spans 14 bases. From its cysteine to its phenylalanine, the CDR3 spans 15 amino acids. The only DNA kept is the CDR3, 45 bases in frame from the first base.